The present T cell receptor beta chain was sequenced within a study of blood T cell repertoires in COVID-19. TCRdb's table, derived via immunoSEQ multiplex PCR, lists solely in-frame clones and lacks some. In the table there are 88,000 or so clones, roughly 80% of which are singletons. This CDR3 comprises 15 residues. Germline V gene lookup returns CDR1 LGHNA and CDR2 YSLEER. Trimming left V 0 bases short and J 3 bases short, with 12 bases between. This sequence originates from a human donor in a cohort sampled during active COVID-19. Source material: peripheral blood. The chain couples TRBV4-3 to TRBJ2-7, with D possibly matching TRBD1 (5 bases). CDR3 in DNA: TGCGCCAGCAGCCAAGACTGGCAGGGCGGCTACGAGCAGTACTTC. Translating gives CASSQDWQGGYEQYF.